This TCR beta chain was captured in a study of T cell repertoires in cytomegalovirus infection. Remarks on this clonotype: Its antigen remains unidentified.

CDR1 is SGDLS and CDR2 is YYNGEE in the germline V gene. V lost 1 base, J lost 1 base, and 10 bases stayed unmatched. CDR3 length: 17 amino acids. TCRdb independently ran MiXCR on the reads; one entry per CDR3 protein. Of roughly 990,000 distinct CDR3 sequences listed, roughly 31% are singletons. Study outcomes and limitations: Predominance within the ex vivo response was attributable to HLA-C-restricted CMV-specific TCR beta clonotypes. There were carriers of CMV plus the relevant HLA, and cumulative public TCR beta family frequency identified them.

Specimen: cultured CD8+ T cells from PBMCs, collected from culture after CMV antigen stimulation. The chain links TRBV9 to TRBJ2-5; the match to TRBD2 covers 7 bases. This TCR was sampled from a human donor in good health (CMV status not recorded). Some clones in this sample may be carry-over from other donors' samples. The CDR3 DNA follows: TGTGCCAGCAGCGTAAGTGGACTAGTCGATCCCCAAGAGACCCAGTACTTC. It translates to CASSVSGLVDPQETQYF.